This TCR beta chain emerged from a study of cytomegalovirus exposure and HLA in healthy donors. The PCR made use of 60 Vbeta and 13 Jbeta primers. The table came from immunoSEQ multiplex PCR; TCRdb's copy has only in-frame clones and leaves some out. The data hold roughly 180,000 clones, with 75% to 85% observed a single time. Turning to this clone: The sample contains more than one DNA sequence encoding this CDR3.

Per germline, CDR1 SGHNT and CDR2 YYREEE (reference sequence). The CDR3 totals 12 residues. Trimming pared 0 bases from V and 6 bases from J, leaving 3 bases between. Material: PBMCs. The V and J genes are TRBV5-4 and TRBJ2-2; D uncertain. The TCR comes from a woman in her forties or fifties in good health and CMV-seropositive. The CDR3 loop reads CASSLASGELFF. The CDR3 bases are TGTGCCAGCAGCTTGGCTTCCGGGGAGCTGTTTTTT.